This TCR beta chain derives from a study of OX40 agonist ivuxolimab in advanced cancers. Sequencing was performed with immunoSEQ multiplex PCR; in TCRdb, only in-frame clones are kept and a portion is missing. The data contain around 70,000 clones, over 80% of them singletons. The CDR3 has 13 amino acids. Per germline, CDR1 SGHNT and CDR2 YENEEA. Trimming stripped 4 bases from V and 6 bases from J, with 11 bases between. Sequencing used CD4+ or CD8+ T cells sorted from blood, obtained in a trial of the OX40 agonist ivuxolimab. The receptor was derived from an adult with an advanced solid tumor such as melanoma, head and neck, liver or kidney cancer. The chain uses TRBV11-3 and TRBJ2-3; no firm D call. CDR3 nucleotides: TGTGCCAGCAGCTGGGGTCCAGCGGATACGCAGTATTTT. Translated, it gives CASSWGPADTQYF.